The 12 T cell receptor beta chains presented below share a single source sample, sequenced in a study of identical twins. In TCRdb, the 5' RACE reads were re-called with MiXCR into one record per CDR3 protein. The sample records 300,000 to 400,000 distinct CDR3 sequences, roughly 9% being singletons. The specimen was naive T cells sorted from blood. The receptors were gathered from a woman in her fifties or sixties in good health.

This chain links TRBV6-5 with TRBJ2-7; 9 bases are a match to TRBD2. CDR3 length: 13 amino acids. Germline assignment: CDR1 MNHEY and CDR2 SVGAGI. With V trimmed by 2 bases and J by 6 bases, 2 bases remained unmatched. The CDR3: CASSYGGRGEQYF. The DNA for the CDR3 is TGTGCCAGCAGTTACGGCGGGAGGGGCGAGCAGTACTTC.

The chain is built from TRBV4-1 and TRBJ1-2; TRBD1 aligns across 9 bases. CDR1 is MGHRA, CDR2 YSYEKL, per germline. The CDR3 runs 14 residues. Unmatched junction bases numbered 9, after V lost 5 bases and J lost 8 bases. CDR3 region: CASSNPGTGKGYTF. DNA of the CDR3: TGCGCCAGCAGCAACCCCGGGACAGGGAAAGGCTACACCTTC.

This clonotype appeared a few times. This chain links TRBV5-1 with TRBJ2-7, with 7 bases aligning to TRBD2. Germline V gene lookup returns CDR1 SGHRS and CDR2 YFSETQ. J gave up 3 bases and V 4 bases, and 7 bases lay outside the gene matches. The CDR3 runs to 14 residues. CDR3 protein: CASSPQAGDYEQYF. CDR3 in DNA: TGCGCCAGCAGCCCCCAGGCGGGAGACTACGAGCAGTACTTC.

This clonotype appeared a few times. CDR3 nucleotides: TGTGCCACCAGCACGCTCGGACAGCTTCAGAACTATGGCTACACCTTC. The encoded protein is CATSTLGQLQNYGYTF. This chain uses TRBV15 with TRBJ1-2, with a weak D call TRBD1 (6 bases). Trimming took off 4 bases at V and 2 bases at J, with 17 bases between the two ends. This CDR3 is built from 16 residues. The germline gives CDR1 LNHNV, CDR2 YYDKDF (reference sequence).

This clonotype showed up just a few times. This chain links TRBV20-1 with TRBJ2-3, with D possibly TRBD2 on 6 matching bases. Germline CDR1 and CDR2: DFQATT and SNEGSKA (reference sequence). Trimming stripped 0 bases from V and 1 base from J, with 11 bases between. The CDR3 is 15 amino acids. Here the CDR3 reads CSARDRELGTDTQYF. The DNA of the CDR3 is TGCAGTGCTAGAGATCGGGAGTTGGGCACAGATACGCAGTATTTT.

This clonotype was counted only a few times. The chain employs TRBV10-1 and TRBJ2-2; D not resolved. This CDR3 contains 15 residues. Germline loops: CDR1 WNHNN, CDR2 SYGVQD (reference sequence). Trimming removed 0 bases from V and 0 bases from J, with 5 bases in between. CDR3: CASSESRSNTGELFF. The CDR3 DNA reads TGCGCCAGCAGTGAGTCTAGGTCGAACACCGGGGAGCTGTTTTTT.

The chain joins TRBV5-1 to TRBJ2-6; tentative D call: TRBD1 (6 bases). The CDR3 consists of 15 residues. With 5 bases removed from V and 0 bases from J, the gap between germline ends came to 9 bases. The germline V gene encodes CDR1 SGHRS and CDR2 YFSETQ. The CDR3 spells CASSAGDSGANVLTF. The CDR3 DNA sequence: TGCGCCAGCAGTGCAGGGGACTCTGGGGCCAACGTCCTGACTTTC.

The chain carries TRBV12-3 or TRBV12-4 and TRBJ2-3; no clear D gene. Trimming stripped 3 bases from V and 1 base from J, with 8 bases between. This CDR3 comprises 14 residues. In nucleotides, the CDR3 is TGTGCCAGCAGTTTCCAGGACCGCACAGATACGCAGTATTTT. Amino acids: CASSFQDRTDTQYF.

This clonotype was seen only a few times. The rearrangement links TRBV5-1 to TRBJ2-3; TRBD2 aligns across 9 bases. The germline gives CDR1 SGHRS, CDR2 YFSETQ. Trimming at V came to 3 bases and at J to 3 bases, leaving 14 bases not matched to a gene. The CDR3 spans 18 residues. The CDR3 spells CASSSGLAQRRITDTQYF. CDR3 nucleotides: TGCGCCAGCAGCTCCGGACTAGCGCAACGCAGGATAACAGATACGCAGTATTTT.

This clonotype has a count of ten or more. The V and J genes are TRBV28 and TRBJ1-5; possibly TRBD1 for D (6 bases). Trimming took 7 bases from V and 0 from J, leaving 19 bases between them. Per germline, CDR1 MDHEN and CDR2 SYDVKM. CDR3 length: 17 residues. CDR3 loop: CASTEIPTGYSNQPQHF. The CDR3 nucleotides read TGTGCCAGCACCGAGATACCCACAGGGTATAGCAATCAGCCCCAGCATTTT.

At least ten counts were recorded for this clonotype. CDR3 sequence (DNA): TGCGCCAGCAGCCAAGGTTCAGGGAACATGAACACTGAAGCTTTCTTT. Its translation is CASSQGSGNMNTEAFF. The rearrangement links TRBV4-1 to TRBJ1-1; weak D call: TRBD1 (5 bases). The length of the CDR3 is 16 residues. Germline loops: CDR1 MGHRA, CDR2 YSYEKL. V was cut by 1 base and J by 0 bases, with 12 bases left in between.

There are many counts of this clonotype. The V gene is TRBV18, the J gene TRBJ2-1; D is unresolved. There are 13 residues in the CDR3. The germline CDR1 and CDR2 sequences are KGHSH and LQKENI. Trimming left V 2 bases short and J 7 bases short, with 9 bases between. CDR3 amino acids: CASSPGLVNEQFF. The CDR3 DNA is TGTGCCAGCTCACCAGGCTTAGTGAATGAGCAGTTCTTC.